The subject of this entry is one T cell receptor (beta chain). Its antigen is currently unknown. Relative to the germline gene, one junction end is altered; a read error may explain this. RNA was extracted from bulk tissue without any cell sorting. The sample belongs to a study of tumor and adjacent non-tumor tissue in lung cancer. On the study more broadly: On average, productive TCRbeta reads reached about 4.2 million per sample. Study-level findings and limits: Top 100 clones took a larger repertoire share in normal lung.

TCRbeta libraries were built with three rounds of nested PCR, modified from ARM-PCR. TCRdb used MiXCR to reprocess the multiplex PCR reads, holding one entry per CDR3 protein. This table has tens of thousands of distinct CDR3 sequences, 67% appearing once. The CDR3 sequence is 16 residues long. Germline assignment: CDR1 MNHNY and CDR2 SVGAGI (reference sequence). The chain recombines TRBV6-6 with TRBJ2-1, with 9 bases matching TRBD2. The sequence derives from a man aged 55 to 70 with non-small cell lung cancer. The sequencing sample was made of lung tumor tissue. The CDR3 DNA sequence: TGTGCCAGCAGAGGGACTAGCCATAGCTCCTACAATGGGCAGCTCTTC. Translating it yields CASRGTSHSSYNGQLF.